One sample yielded the 30 T cell receptor beta chains listed below, sequenced in a study of cytomegalovirus exposure and HLA in healthy donors. This PCR relied on a set of 60 Vbeta primers and 13 Jbeta primers. Produced via immunoSEQ multiplex PCR; TCRdb's table is partial and in-frame only. The data hold about 190,000 clones, with over 75% observed a single time. The sample was PBMCs. Receptors originate from a man aged 18 to 30 in good health and CMV-seronegative.

The gene calls are TRBV2 and TRBJ1-1, with D tentatively TRBD1 (5 bases). This CDR3 spans 14 amino acids. The germline V gene has CDR1 SNHLY and CDR2 FYNNEI. V lost 6 bases to trimming and J lost 5 bases, with 16 bases between them. The CDR3 DNA reads TGTGCCAGCAGAGGGACCGGGGGAAATACTGAAGCTTTCTTT. Protein sequence: CASRGTGGNTEAFF. Full variable domain (missing parts from reference TRBV2 and TRBJ1-1): EPEVTQTPSHQVTQMGQEVILRCVPISNHLYFYWYRQILGQKVEFLVSFYNNEISEKSEIFDDQFSVERPDGSNFTLKIRSTKLEDSAMYFCASRGTGGNTEAFFGQGTRLTVV.

The chain combines TRBV4-1 with TRBJ2-5, with 9 nucleotides matching TRBD1. Germline V gene data show CDR1 as MGHRA and CDR2 as YSYEKL. Trimming at V came to 3 bases and at J to 4 bases, leaving 9 bases not matched to a gene. This CDR3 has 16 amino acids. CDR3 DNA: TGCGCCAGCAGCCATTCTGACAGGGGGTGGGTAGAGACCCAGTACTTC. Translated: CASSHSDRGWVETQYF.

This clone was recorded a few times. In DNA form, the CDR3 reads TGTGCCAGCAGCCGACGAGGGACTAGCGGGGGGGGTTTCACCGGGGAGCTGTTTTTT. Translated, it gives CASSRRGTSGGGFTGELFF. The J gene is TRBJ2-2, the V gene TRBV7-2, with TRBD2 matching 16 bases. J lost 4 bases, V lost 5 bases, and 10 bases had no gene match. The CDR3 length is 19 residues. Germline values: CDR1 SGHTA, CDR2 FQGNSA. The complete variable domain, with remaining parts taken from reference TRBV7-2 and TRBJ2-2, reads GAGVSQSPSNKVTEKGKDVELRCDPISGHTALYWYRQSLGQGLEFLIYFQGNSAPDKSGLPSDRFSAERTGGSVSTLTIQRTQQEDSAVYLCASSRRGTSGGGFTGELFFGEGSRLTVL.

This chain connects TRBV6-6 to TRBJ2-5; 7 bases are a match to TRBD2. CDR1 and CDR2 (germline): MNHNY, SVGAGI (reference sequence). Germline trimming cut 8 bases from V and 5 bases from J; bases unmatched to any gene: 8. The CDR3 has 13 amino acids. The CDR3 protein is CASLRRESETQYF. CDR3 bases: TGTGCCAGCCTGAGGCGGGAGTCGGAGACCCAGTACTTC.

The chain is built from TRBV20-1 and TRBJ2-7; D is unclear. V was clipped by 2 bases and J by 4 bases, with 6 bases between them. Germline-derived CDR1 and CDR2 are DFQATT and SNEGSKA (reference sequence). This CDR3 region has 11 residues. The CDR3, as DNA: TGCAGTGCTAGACAGAGGTACGAGCAGTACTTC. As protein: CSARQRYEQYF.

The sample holds a few counts of this clone. CDR3 bases: TGTGCCAGCAGTTTTCACAGGAACACTGAAGCTTTCTTT. Amino acid sequence: CASSFHRNTEAFF. The chain couples TRBV27 to TRBJ1-1; D not resolved. Germline CDR1 is MNHEY and CDR2 is SMNVEV (reference sequence). The V end lost 3 bases, the J end lost 1 base, and 6 bases lay between the germline ends. This CDR3 region has 13 residues.

The gene calls are TRBV5-1 and TRBJ2-2; TRBD1 aligns across 9 bases. After removal of 0 bases from V and 4 bases from J, the junction contained 10 bases not matched to a gene. This CDR3 has 18 residues. Germline-derived CDR1 and CDR2 are SGHRS and YFSETQ. CDR3 DNA: TGCGCCAGCAGCTTGGCGCTAACAGGGGGCGCGGGCACCGGGGAGCTGTTTTTT. Translating gives CASSLALTGGAGTGELFF.

The V call is TRBV7-6, the J call TRBJ2-7, with D possibly TRBD2 on 5 matching bases. Germline V gene sequence: CDR1 SGHVS, CDR2 FNYEAQ. The CDR3 sequence is 14 residues long. Trimming shortened V by 5 bases and J by 4 bases, and 15 bases separated the two germline ends. Here the CDR3 DNA reads TGTGCCAGCAGCCGGGGAAGGCTTGGGTACGAGCAGTACTTC. The encoded protein is CASSRGRLGYEQYF.

V is TRBV5-6 and J is TRBJ2-5; TRBD1 matches 9 bases. CDR1 SGHDT and CDR2 YYEEEE come from the germline V gene. V was clipped by 0 bases and J by 4 bases; unmatched bases: 7. The CDR3 covers 16 residues. The CDR3 region is CASSLGSGQGIETQYF. The CDR3 DNA reads TGTGCCAGCAGCTTGGGCTCGGGACAGGGTATAGAGACCCAGTACTTC.

The DNA of the CDR3 is TGCGCCAGCAGCATGGCGAGTCACACAGATACGCAGTATTTT. Encoded protein: CASSMASHTDTQYF. The chain employs TRBV5-1 and TRBJ2-3; D gene uncertain. The CDR3 totals 14 residues. Germline values: CDR1 SGHRS, CDR2 YFSETQ. V was clipped by 4 bases and J by 2 bases, with 11 bases between them.

The V call is TRBV19, the J call TRBJ2-3; 10 bases align to TRBD2. V shed 5 bases, J shed 7 bases, and the junction held 12 bases outside the gene matches. Germline CDR1 reads LNHDA; CDR2 reads SQIVND (reference sequence). The length of the CDR3 is 16 residues. CDR3 nucleotides: TGTGCCAGTAGTGTCCTAGCGGGGGACGGCCATTATACGCAGTATTTT. This sequence encodes CASSVLAGDGHYTQYF.

The chain has TRBV10-3 and TRBJ1-3; D is perhaps TRBD1 (5 bases). Germline CDR1 ENHRY, CDR2 SYGVKD. The ends were cut back, 2 bases at V and 5 bases at J, with 25 bases in the middle. The CDR3 covers 19 residues. The CDR3 region is CAISERGMEGRPERNTIYF. For the CDR3, the DNA is TGTGCCATCAGTGAGCGTGGGATGGAGGGGAGGCCGGAGAGAAACACCATATATTTT.

The chain recombines TRBV10-1 with TRBJ2-4; perhaps TRBD1 as D (6 bases). V was pared by 6 bases and J by 0 bases, with 18 bases between. Germline V gene lookup returns CDR1 WNHNN and CDR2 SYGVQD (reference sequence). The CDR3 loop spans 17 amino acids. The CDR3 coding sequence is TGCGCCAGCAGCCAACCTCAGGGGCGGCTAGCCAAAAACATTCAGTACTTC. Its protein is CASSQPQGRLAKNIQYF.

V usage is TRBV7-3 and J usage is TRBJ2-7; 13 bases fit TRBD2. The J segment lost 3 bases and the V segment lost 5 bases, leaving 16 bases of the junction unmatched. The germline V gene encodes CDR1 SGHTA and CDR2 FQGTGA. The CDR3 length is 19 residues. CDR3 nucleotides: TGTGCCAGCAGCCTAGGTAAGGGGGGGACTAGCGGGACTATCTACGAGCAGTACTTC. Encoded protein: CASSLGKGGTSGTIYEQYF.

This chain joins TRBV18 and TRBJ2-3; a possible D gene is TRBD2 (5 bases). CDR3 size: 16 residues. Germline-derived CDR1 and CDR2 are KGHSH and LQKENI. V lost 3 bases, J lost 2 bases, and 15 bases lay in between. The CDR3 nucleotides are TGTGCCAGCTCACCTTTTGAGGGTAGAGCCACAGATACGCAGTATTTT. Its protein product is CASSPFEGRATDTQYF.

The rearrangement links TRBV29-1 to TRBJ1-4, with TRBD1 matching over 8 bases. Per germline, CDR1 SQVTM and CDR2 ANQGSEA. This CDR3 is built from 13 residues. Germline trimming cut 7 bases from V and 3 bases from J; bases unmatched to any gene: 4. Here the CDR3 DNA reads TGCAGCGCAGTGGGACAGGCTAATGAAAAACTGTTTTTT. It codes for CSAVGQANEKLFF. Using reference TRBV29-1 and TRBJ1-4 for the parts outside the CDR3, the full variable domain is SAVISQKPSRDICQRGTSLTIQCQVDSQVTMMFWYRQQPGQSLTLIATANQGSEATYESGFVIDKFPISRPNLTFSTLTVSNMSPEDSSIYLCSAVGQANEKLFFGSGTQLSVL.

This clone came up a few times. The chain has TRBV19 and TRBJ2-5, with a tentative D call TRBD2 (7 bases). The CDR3 spans 16 residues. Germline V gene sequence: CDR1 LNHDA, CDR2 SQIVND (reference sequence). V was cut by 4 bases and J by 5 bases, with 20 bases left in between. The DNA for the CDR3 is TGTGCCAGTAGTACCGGGAAGGGGGGGCCCGGGGAGACCCAGTACTTC. The encoded protein is CASSTGKGGPGETQYF.

The chain combines TRBV4-3 with TRBJ2-6; 9 bases match TRBD1. CDR1 and CDR2 (germline): LGHNA, YSLEER. The ends lost 2 bases at V and 2 bases at J; junction bases unmatched: 7. The CDR3 length is 18 residues. The CDR3 loop reads CASSQIEQGATGANVLTF. The CDR3 DNA follows: TGCGCCAGCAGCCAAATCGAACAGGGGGCAACTGGGGCCAACGTCCTGACTTTC.

The gene calls are TRBV7-8 and TRBJ1-3, with TRBD1 matching over 10 bases. This CDR3 is built from 17 residues. V lost 3 bases and J lost 2; bases outside the gene matches: 7. CDR1 and CDR2 from the germline V gene are SGHVS and FQNEAQ. Here the CDR3 DNA reads TGTGCCAGCAGCTTTATCGCTGGACAGGGGGCTGGAAACACCATATATTTT. It codes for CASSFIAGQGAGNTIYF.

V is TRBV5-5 and J is TRBJ1-3, with 7 bases that match TRBD1. The CDR3 runs to 15 residues. V lost 1 base and J lost 8; bases outside the gene matches: 9. Germline CDR1 is SGHKS and CDR2 is YYEKEE (reference sequence). CDR3 sequence (DNA): TGTGCCAGCAGCTTGTCTGGACAGGCCGCTTACACCATATATTTT. It specifies CASSLSGQAAYTIYF.

This chain links TRBV7-2 with TRBJ2-5; maybe TRBD1 (6 bases). The CDR3 loop spans 13 amino acids. V was cut by 5 bases and J by 2 bases, with 9 bases left in between. Germline CDR1 is SGHTA and CDR2 is FQGNSA. CDR3 sequence: CASSTDRQETQYF. The CDR3 DNA reads as TGTGCCAGCAGCACGGACAGACAAGAGACCCAGTACTTC.

CDR3 in DNA: TGTGCCAGTAGTCCCACTTCCGGGGGGGCCGGCACAGATACGCAGTATTTT. Protein sequence: CASSPTSGGAGTDTQYF. The chain links TRBV19 to TRBJ2-3; 8 bases are shared with TRBD2. With 5 bases clipped from V and 1 base from J, the junction kept 11 bases outside the gene matches. Germline V CDR1 and CDR2: LNHDA, SQIVND (reference sequence). This CDR3 has 17 amino acids.

Concerning this clone: The junction and the germline gene differ at one end; a read error may be behind it. The chain joins TRBV7-9 to TRBJ1-6, with 7 bases aligning to TRBD1. This CDR3 is built from 14 residues. The germline V gene encodes CDR1 SEHNR and CDR2 FQNEAQ (reference sequence). The CDR3 sequence: CSSSPDRVNSPLHF. Written as DNA, the CDR3 is TGTTCCAGCAGCCCTGACAGGGTAAATTCACCCCTCCACTTT. The variable domain in full, with the rest retrieved from reference TRBV7-9 and TRBJ1-6, is DTGVSQNPRHKITKRGQNVTFRCDPISEHNRLYWYRQTLGQGPEFLTYFQNEAQLEKSRLLSDRFSAERPKGSFSTLEIQRTEQGDSAMYLCSSSPDRVNSPLHFGNGTRLTVT.

The gene calls are TRBV7-2 and TRBJ2-7, with D perhaps matching TRBD2 (6 bases). The length of the CDR3 is 15 residues. Germline loops: CDR1 SGHTA, CDR2 FQGNSA. The V end was cut by 1 base, the J end by 4 bases, with 14 bases between. In DNA form, the CDR3 reads TGTGCCAGCAGCTTAGGGAGGGACTGGGGGTACGAGCAGTACTTC. This encodes CASSLGRDWGYEQYF.

The rearrangement joins TRBV4-3 to TRBJ2-7, with D possibly matching TRBD2 (6 bases). Germline CDR1 is LGHNA and CDR2 is YSLEER. The CDR3 runs to 16 residues. V gave up 0 bases and J gave up 2 bases, with 14 bases separating them. The CDR3 nucleotides read TGCGCCAGCAGCCAAGAGGGGGAGCGGGCGGCCTACGAGCAGTACTTC. It codes for CASSQEGERAAYEQYF.

The chain uses TRBV7-9 and TRBJ1-5; D uncertain. The ends were cut back, 1 base at V and 6 bases at J, with 4 bases in the middle. Germline CDR1 reads SEHNR; CDR2 reads FQNEAQ (reference sequence). There are 12 residues in the CDR3. Here the CDR3 DNA reads TGTGCCAGCAGCTTAGATCTTCAGCCCCAGCATTTT. This translates into CASSLDLQPQHF.

The chain combines TRBV6-1 with TRBJ2-5; TRBD1 aligns across 10 bases. Germline trimming cut 7 bases from V and 0 bases from J; bases unmatched to any gene: 5. Germline values: CDR1 MNHNS, CDR2 SASEGT. CDR3 length: 15 amino acids. The CDR3 bases are TGTGCCAGCACTAGACAGGGGGCCAACCAAGAGACCCAGTACTTC. Translated, it gives CASTRQGANQETQYF.

Concerning this clone: This specimen includes other DNA sequences encoding the same CDR3. The chain carries TRBV9 and TRBJ2-1, with 10 nucleotides matching TRBD2. J gave up 5 bases and V 0 bases, and 2 bases lay outside the gene matches. Per the germline V gene, CDR1 is SGDLS and CDR2 is YYNGEE. The CDR3 covers 15 residues. CDR3 DNA: TGTGCCAGCAGCGTAGGGCTAGCGGGAGACAATGAGCAGTTCTTC. Amino acid sequence: CASSVGLAGDNEQFF.

The chain uses TRBV10-3 and TRBJ2-3; TRBD2 matches 7 bases. Germline loops: CDR1 ENHRY, CDR2 SYGVKD. Germline trimming cut 6 bases from V and 5 bases from J; bases unmatched to any gene: 5. This CDR3 is 13 amino acids long. The CDR3 loop reads CAISPRGEDTQYF. CDR3 nucleotide sequence: TGTGCCATCAGCCCTCGGGGGGAAGATACGCAGTATTTT.

The chain links TRBV7-2 to TRBJ2-7; 11 nucleotides agree with TRBD2. Losses at the gene ends were 5 bases for V and 2 bases for J; bases not matched to a gene: 8. Germline-derived CDR1 and CDR2 are SGHTA and FQGNSA. There are 16 residues in the CDR3. CDR3 region: CASSRSSGGLTYEQYF. The CDR3 DNA follows: TGTGCCAGCAGCCGATCTAGCGGGGGGCTAACCTACGAGCAGTACTTC.